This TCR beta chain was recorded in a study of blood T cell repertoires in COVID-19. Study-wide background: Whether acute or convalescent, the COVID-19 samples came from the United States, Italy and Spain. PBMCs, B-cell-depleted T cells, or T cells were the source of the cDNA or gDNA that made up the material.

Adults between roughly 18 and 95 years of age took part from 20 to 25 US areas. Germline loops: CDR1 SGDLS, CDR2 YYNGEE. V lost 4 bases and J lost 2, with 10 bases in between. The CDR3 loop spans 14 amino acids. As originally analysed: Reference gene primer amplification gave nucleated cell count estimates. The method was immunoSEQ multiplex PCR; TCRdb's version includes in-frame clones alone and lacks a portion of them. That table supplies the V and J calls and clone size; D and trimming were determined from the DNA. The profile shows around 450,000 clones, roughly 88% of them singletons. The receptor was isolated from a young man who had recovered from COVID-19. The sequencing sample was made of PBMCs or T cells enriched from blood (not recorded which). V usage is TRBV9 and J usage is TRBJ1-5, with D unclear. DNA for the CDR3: TGTGCCAGCAGCTTCGACTCGGGCAATCAGCCCCAGCATTTT. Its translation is CASSFDSGNQPQHF. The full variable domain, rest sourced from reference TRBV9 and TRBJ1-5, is DSGVTQTPKHLITATGQRVTLRCSPRSGDLSVYWYQQSLDQGLQFLIQYYNGEERAKGNILERFSAQQFPDLHSELNLSSLELGDSALYFCASSFDSGNQPQHFGDGTRLSIL.